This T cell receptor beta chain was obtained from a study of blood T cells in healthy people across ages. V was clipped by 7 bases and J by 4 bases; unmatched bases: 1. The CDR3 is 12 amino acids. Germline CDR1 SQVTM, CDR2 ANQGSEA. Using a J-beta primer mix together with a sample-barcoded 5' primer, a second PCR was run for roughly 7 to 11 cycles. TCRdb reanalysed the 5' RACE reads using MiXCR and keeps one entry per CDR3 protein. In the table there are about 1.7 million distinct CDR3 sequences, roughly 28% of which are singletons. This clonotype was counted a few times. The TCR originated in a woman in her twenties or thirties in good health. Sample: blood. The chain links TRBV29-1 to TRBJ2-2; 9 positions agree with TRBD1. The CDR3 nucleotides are TGCAGCGGGACAGGGGTCACCGGGGAGCTGTTTTTT. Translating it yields CSGTGVTGELFF.